This T cell receptor (beta chain) derives from a study of shared clonotypes between healthy human individuals. Sequencing was performed with immunoSEQ multiplex PCR; in TCRdb, only in-frame clones are kept and a portion is missing. The sample has about 79,000 clones, 62% seen once. Healthy and HIV-negative, the adult donors had no recent acute infections or vaccinations. This clone was counted many times. V lost 0 bases to trimming and J lost 4 bases; unmatched junction nucleotides: 7. The V gene's germline CDR1 is LNHDA and CDR2 SQIVND (reference sequence). The CDR3 contains 17 residues. This chain links TRBV19 with TRBJ2-2, with 8 bases identical to TRBD2. Material: memory CD8+ T cells sorted from blood. Subset here: CD45RO+ cells pooled with CCR7-negative TemRA cells. This clonotype originated in a man in his thirties or forties in good health. CDR3 coding DNA: TGTGCCAGTAGTATAGATCCCAGCGGGAGCCTCACCGGGGAGCTGTTTTTT. Protein sequence: CASSIDPSGSLTGELFF.